Each of the 10 T cell receptor beta chains below was sequenced from the same sample in a study of beta chain features in type 1 diabetes. The sequenced template was cDNA made from the entire isolated RNA. The data were produced by immunoSEQ multiplex PCR, yet TCRdb's version contains in-frame clones alone and is incomplete. The sample has 250,000 to 300,000 clones, 7% to 9% seen once. Sequenced sample: central memory CD4+ T cells from blood. The source of these receptors is a woman between 18 and 29 years old in good health.

A few counts support this clone. The chain is built from TRBV18 and TRBJ2-1, with 8 bases that match TRBD2. Germline-derived CDR1 and CDR2 are KGHSH and LQKENI. The CDR3 covers 14 residues. The V segment lost 3 bases and the J segment 6 bases; nucleotides outside the gene matches: 4. CDR3 residues: CASSPTGGPNEQFF. The CDR3 DNA follows: TGTGCCAGCTCACCGACGGGAGGGCCCAATGAGCAGTTCTTC.

This clone was observed many times. CDR3 residues: CSVVTGIRGYTF. The DNA for the CDR3 is TGCAGCGTTGTGACAGGGATCCGTGGCTACACCTTC. The J gene is TRBJ1-2, the V gene TRBV29-1, with TRBD1 identical over 7 bases. There are 12 residues in the CDR3. Germline CDR1 and CDR2: SQVTM and ANQGSEA. J lost 7 bases, V lost 4 bases, and 6 bases had no gene match.

This chain connects TRBV27 to TRBJ1-2, with 7 bases matching TRBD1. The CDR3 sequence is 17 residues long. Unmatched junction bases numbered 12, after V lost 2 bases and J lost 3 bases. The germline gives CDR1 MNHEY, CDR2 SMNVEV (reference sequence). The CDR3 nucleotides read TGTGCCAGCAGTTTAGGGGCCTGGGGGACAGCTTACTATGGCTACACCTTC. Translated, it gives CASSLGAWGTAYYGYTF.

A remark on this clone: A read error is likely, as this CDR3 ends without the conserved phenylalanine or tryptophan. J is TRBJ2-4 and V is TRBV30; possible D gene TRBD1, 6 bases. V was shortened by 0 bases and J by 0 bases, with 9 bases between the two germline ends. This CDR3 region has 15 residues. Germline values: CDR1 GTSNPN, CDR2 SVGIG (reference sequence). The CDR3 DNA reads TGTGCCTGGAGTGTAGGGGGTTTAGCCAAAAACATTCAGTACCTC. This sequence encodes CAWSVGGLAKNIQYL.

This clone has more than one count but fewer than ten. The rearrangement joins TRBV27 to TRBJ2-3, with unresolved D. CDR3 length: 15 residues. From germline, CDR1 is MNHEY and CDR2 SMNVEV (reference sequence). V was shortened by 6 bases and J by 5 bases, with 18 bases between the two germline ends. The CDR3 sequence: CASSRGRAFGDTQYF. CDR3 nucleotide sequence: TGTGCCAGCAGCCGCGGACGTGCTTTTGGAGATACGCAGTATTTT.

V gene TRBV7-2 combines with J gene TRBJ2-3; D gene ambiguous. This CDR3 is 14 amino acids long. Germline V gene data show CDR1 as SGHTA and CDR2 as FQGNSA. V lost 5 bases, J lost 4 bases, and 13 bases lay in between. CDR3 nucleotide sequence: TGTGCCAGCAGCCCCAATTTTGGGTCAGATACGCAGTATTTT. The encoded protein is CASSPNFGSDTQYF.

V is TRBV7-2 and J is TRBJ2-1; D is unresolved. V was pared by 4 bases and J by 1 base, with 8 bases between. CDR3 length: 14 amino acids. Per the germline V gene, CDR1 is SGHTA and CDR2 is FQGNSA. The CDR3 DNA sequence: TGTGCCAGCAGCTCGTCGGCTTCCTACAATGAGCAGTTCTTC. It translates to CASSSSASYNEQFF.

This clone appeared many times. V and J are TRBV14 and TRBJ2-5, with a tentative D call TRBD1 (6 bases). The V and J ends lost 5 bases and 2 bases respectively, with 18 bases between them. The CDR3 length is 16 residues. CDR1 and CDR2 from the germline V gene are SGHDN and FVKESK. The DNA of the CDR3 is TGTGCCAGCAGCGTACCCGGGACATCTCCTCAAGAGACCCAGTACTTC. It yields the protein CASSVPGTSPQETQYF.

This chain connects TRBV7-3 to TRBJ2-1; D is ambiguous. V gave up 3 bases and J gave up 9 bases, with 9 bases separating them. This CDR3 contains 12 residues. Looked up from germline, CDR1 is SGHTA and CDR2 is FQGTGA. The CDR3 sequence: CASSFGETEQFF. Here the CDR3 DNA reads TGTGCCAGCAGCTTTGGCGAGACTGAGCAGTTCTTC.

This clone was picked up a small number of times. The chain joins TRBV6-5 to TRBJ2-7; 10 bases are a match to TRBD2. CDR3 length: 15 residues. After removal of 6 bases from V and 3 bases from J, the junction contained 8 bases not matched to a gene. Germline CDR1 is MNHEY and CDR2 is SVGAGI. In DNA, the CDR3 is TGTGCCAGCAGAGCAGGACTAGCGGATAACTACGAGCAGTACTTC. Protein: CASRAGLADNYEQYF.